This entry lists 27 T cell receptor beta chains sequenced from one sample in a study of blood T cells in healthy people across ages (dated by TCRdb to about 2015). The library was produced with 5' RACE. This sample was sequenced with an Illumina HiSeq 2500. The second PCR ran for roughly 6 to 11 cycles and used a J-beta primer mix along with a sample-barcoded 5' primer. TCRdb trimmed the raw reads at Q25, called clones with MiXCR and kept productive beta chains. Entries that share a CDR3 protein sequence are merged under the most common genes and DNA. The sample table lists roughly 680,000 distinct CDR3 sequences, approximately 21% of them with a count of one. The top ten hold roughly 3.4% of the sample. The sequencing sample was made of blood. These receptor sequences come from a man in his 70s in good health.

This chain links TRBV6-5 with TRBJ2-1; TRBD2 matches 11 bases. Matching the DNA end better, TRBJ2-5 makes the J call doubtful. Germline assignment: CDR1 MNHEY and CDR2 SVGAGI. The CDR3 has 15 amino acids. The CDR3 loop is CASRLAGVAQETQYF. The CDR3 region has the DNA TGTGCCAGCAGACTAGCGGGAGTTGCCCAAGAGACCCAGTACTTC.

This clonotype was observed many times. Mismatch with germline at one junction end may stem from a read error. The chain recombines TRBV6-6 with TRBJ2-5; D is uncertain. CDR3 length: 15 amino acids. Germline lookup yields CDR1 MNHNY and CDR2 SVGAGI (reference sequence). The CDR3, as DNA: TGTGCCAGCAGTGACTCATGGACCGGTGGCGAGACCCAGTACTTC. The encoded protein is CASSDSWTGGETQYF.

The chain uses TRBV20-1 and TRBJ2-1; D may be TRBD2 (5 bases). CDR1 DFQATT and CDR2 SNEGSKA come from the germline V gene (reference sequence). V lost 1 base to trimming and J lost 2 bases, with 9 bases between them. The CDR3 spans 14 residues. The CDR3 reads CSARAGSAYNEQFF. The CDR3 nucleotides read TGCAGTGCTAGAGCGGGGAGCGCCTACAATGAGCAGTTCTTC.

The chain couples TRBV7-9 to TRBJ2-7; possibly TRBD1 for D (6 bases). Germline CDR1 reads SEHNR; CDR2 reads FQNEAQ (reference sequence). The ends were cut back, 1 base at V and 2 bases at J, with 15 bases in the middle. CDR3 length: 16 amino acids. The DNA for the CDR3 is TGTGCCAGCAGCTTAGTCGGGACAAGCGAAGCCTACGAGCAGTACTTC. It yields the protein CASSLVGTSEAYEQYF.

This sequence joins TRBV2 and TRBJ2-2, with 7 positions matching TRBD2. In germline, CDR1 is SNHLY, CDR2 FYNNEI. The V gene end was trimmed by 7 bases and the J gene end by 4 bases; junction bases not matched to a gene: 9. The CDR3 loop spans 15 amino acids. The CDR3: CASTSREGPTGELFF. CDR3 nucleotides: TGTGCCAGCACTTCGAGGGAGGGCCCCACCGGGGAGCTGTTTTTT.

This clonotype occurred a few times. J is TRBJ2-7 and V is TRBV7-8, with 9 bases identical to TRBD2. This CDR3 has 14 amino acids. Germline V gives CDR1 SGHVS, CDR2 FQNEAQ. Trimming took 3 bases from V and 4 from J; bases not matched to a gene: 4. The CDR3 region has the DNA TGTGCCAGCAGCTTTGCAGCGGGAGGTTACGAGCAGTACTTC. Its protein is CASSFAAGGYEQYF.

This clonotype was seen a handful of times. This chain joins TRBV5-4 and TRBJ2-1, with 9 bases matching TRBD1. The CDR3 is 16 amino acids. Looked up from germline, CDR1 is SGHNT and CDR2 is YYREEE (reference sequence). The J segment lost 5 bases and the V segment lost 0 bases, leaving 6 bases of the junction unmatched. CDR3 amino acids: CASSLGGTGHNNEQFF. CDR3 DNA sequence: TGTGCCAGCAGCTTGGGTGGGACAGGGCACAACAATGAGCAGTTCTTC.

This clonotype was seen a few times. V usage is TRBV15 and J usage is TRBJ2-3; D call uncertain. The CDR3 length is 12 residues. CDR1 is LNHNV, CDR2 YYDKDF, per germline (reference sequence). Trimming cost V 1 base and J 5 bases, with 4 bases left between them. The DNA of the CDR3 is TGTGCCACCAGCAGAGTTAAAGATACGCAGTATTTT. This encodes CATSRVKDTQYF. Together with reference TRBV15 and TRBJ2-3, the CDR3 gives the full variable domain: DAMVIQNPRYQVTQFGKPVTLSCSQTLNHNVMYWYQQKSSQAPKLLFHYYDKDFNNEADTPDNFQSRRPNTSFCFLDIRSPGLGDTAMYLCATSRVKDTQYFGPGTRLTVL.

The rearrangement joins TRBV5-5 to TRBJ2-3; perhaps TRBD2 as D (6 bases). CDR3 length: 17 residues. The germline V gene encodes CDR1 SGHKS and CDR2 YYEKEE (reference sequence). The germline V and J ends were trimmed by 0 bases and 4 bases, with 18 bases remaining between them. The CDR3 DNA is TGTGCCAGCAGCTTGGTTCCGACTAGTTCTTTCCCAGATACGCAGTATTTT. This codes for CASSLVPTSSFPDTQYF.

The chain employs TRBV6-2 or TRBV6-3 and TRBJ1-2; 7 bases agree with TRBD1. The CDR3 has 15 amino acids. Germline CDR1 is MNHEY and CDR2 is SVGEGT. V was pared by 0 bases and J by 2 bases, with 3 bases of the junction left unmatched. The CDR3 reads CASSYSMGQNYGYTF. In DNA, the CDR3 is TGTGCCAGCAGTTACTCGATGGGACAGAACTATGGCTACACCTTC.

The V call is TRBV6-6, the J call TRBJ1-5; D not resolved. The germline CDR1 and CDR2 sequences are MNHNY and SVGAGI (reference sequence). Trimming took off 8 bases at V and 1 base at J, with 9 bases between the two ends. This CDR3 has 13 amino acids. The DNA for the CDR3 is TGTGCCAGCGGCGTCATCAGCAATCAGCCCCAGCATTTT. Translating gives CASGVISNQPQHF.

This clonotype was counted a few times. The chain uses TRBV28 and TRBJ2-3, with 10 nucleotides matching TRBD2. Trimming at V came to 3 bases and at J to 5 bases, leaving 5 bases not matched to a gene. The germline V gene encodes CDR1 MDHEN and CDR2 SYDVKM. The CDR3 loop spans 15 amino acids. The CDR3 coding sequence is TGTGCCAGCAGTTTGGGGTCTAGCGGGAGAGATACGCAGTATTTT. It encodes CASSLGSSGRDTQYF.

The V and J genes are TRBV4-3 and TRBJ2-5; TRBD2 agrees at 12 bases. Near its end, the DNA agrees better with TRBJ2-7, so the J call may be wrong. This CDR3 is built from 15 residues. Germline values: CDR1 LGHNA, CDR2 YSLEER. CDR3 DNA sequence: TGCGCCAGCAGCCAAGATCTAGCGGGAGGGTACGAGCAGTACTTC. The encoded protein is CASSQDLAGGYEQYF.

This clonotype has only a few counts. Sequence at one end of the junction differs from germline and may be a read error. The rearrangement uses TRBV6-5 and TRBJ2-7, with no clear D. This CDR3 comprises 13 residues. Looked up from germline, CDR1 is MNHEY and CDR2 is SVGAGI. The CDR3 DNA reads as TGTGCCAGCAAGGTAGATAGCTCCTACGGGCAGTACTTC. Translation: CASKVDSSYGQYF.

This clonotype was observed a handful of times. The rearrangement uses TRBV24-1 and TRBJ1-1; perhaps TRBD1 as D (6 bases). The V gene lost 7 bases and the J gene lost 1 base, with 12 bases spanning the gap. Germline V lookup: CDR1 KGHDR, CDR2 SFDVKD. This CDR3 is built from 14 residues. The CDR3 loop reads CATRGGAGNTEAFF. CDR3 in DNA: TGTGCCACCAGGGGGGGGGCCGGGAACACTGAAGCTTTCTTT.

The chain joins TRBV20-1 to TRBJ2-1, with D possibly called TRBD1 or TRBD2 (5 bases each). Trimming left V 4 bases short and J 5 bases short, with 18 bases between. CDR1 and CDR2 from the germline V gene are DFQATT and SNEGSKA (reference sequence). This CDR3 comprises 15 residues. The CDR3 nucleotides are TGCAGTGCTACTAAAGGGACGGTGGCCCACAATGAGCAGTTCTTC. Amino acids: CSATKGTVAHNEQFF.

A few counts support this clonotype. The CDR3 region is CASSVRGINTEAFF. In DNA, the CDR3 is TGTGCCAGCAGTGTCAGGGGGATTAACACTGAAGCTTTCTTT. The V gene is TRBV2, the J gene TRBJ1-1, with 7 positions matching TRBD1. This CDR3 contains 14 residues. Germline trimming cut 4 bases from V and 2 bases from J; bases unmatched to any gene: 4. Germline V gene sequence: CDR1 SNHLY, CDR2 FYNNEI.

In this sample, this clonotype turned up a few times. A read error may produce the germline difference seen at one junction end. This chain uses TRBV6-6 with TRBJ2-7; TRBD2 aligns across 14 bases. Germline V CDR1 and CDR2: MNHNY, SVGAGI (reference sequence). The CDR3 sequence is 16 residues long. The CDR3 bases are TGTGCCGGCAGTACGCCCGGGACTAGCGGGAGCTACGAGCAGTACTTC. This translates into CAGSTPGTSGSYEQYF.

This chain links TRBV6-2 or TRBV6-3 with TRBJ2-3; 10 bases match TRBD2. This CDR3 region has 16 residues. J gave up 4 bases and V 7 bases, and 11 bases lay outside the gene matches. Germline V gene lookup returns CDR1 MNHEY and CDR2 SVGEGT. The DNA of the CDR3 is TGTGCCAGCACCCCGTGGCGAGCGGGAGGGTCAGATACGCAGTATTTT. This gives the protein CASTPWRAGGSDTQYF.

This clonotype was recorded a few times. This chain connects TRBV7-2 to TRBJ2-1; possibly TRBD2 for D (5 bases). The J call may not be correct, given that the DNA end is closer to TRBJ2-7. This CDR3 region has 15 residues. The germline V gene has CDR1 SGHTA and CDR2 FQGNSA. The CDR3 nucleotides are TGTGCCAGCAGCCCTGAACCGGGTCTAGCCAACGAGCAGTACTTC. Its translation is CASSPEPGLANEQYF.

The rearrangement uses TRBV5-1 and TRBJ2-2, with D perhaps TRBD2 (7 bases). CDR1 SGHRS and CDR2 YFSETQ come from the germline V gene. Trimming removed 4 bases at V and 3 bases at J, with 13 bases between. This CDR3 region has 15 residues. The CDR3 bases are TGCGCCAGCAGCAGCATAGGGGGGGACACCGGGGAGCTGTTTTTT. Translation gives CASSSIGGDTGELFF.

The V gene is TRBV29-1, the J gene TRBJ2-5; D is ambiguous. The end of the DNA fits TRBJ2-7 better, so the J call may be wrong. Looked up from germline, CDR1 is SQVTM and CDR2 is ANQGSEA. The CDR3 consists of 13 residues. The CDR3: CSVEDTVTYEQYF. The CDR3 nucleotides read TGCAGCGTTGAAGACACAGTGACCTACGAGCAGTACTTC.

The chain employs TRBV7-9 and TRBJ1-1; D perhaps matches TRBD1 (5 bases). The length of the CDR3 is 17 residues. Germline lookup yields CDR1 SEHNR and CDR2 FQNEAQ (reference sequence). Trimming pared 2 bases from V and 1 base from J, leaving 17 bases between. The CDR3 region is CASSLTFGQGANTEAFF. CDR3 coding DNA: TGTGCCAGCAGCTTAACCTTCGGGCAGGGAGCGAACACTGAAGCTTTCTTT.

The CDR3, as DNA: TGCGCCAGCAGCTTCGGGGGAGTGGAGTCCGGGGAGCTGTTTTTT. This sequence encodes CASSFGGVESGELFF. The chain links TRBV5-1 to TRBJ2-2; D is perhaps TRBD2 (6 bases). With 2 bases removed from V and 6 bases from J, the gap between germline ends came to 14 bases. This CDR3 is built from 15 residues. Germline assignment: CDR1 SGHRS and CDR2 YFSETQ.

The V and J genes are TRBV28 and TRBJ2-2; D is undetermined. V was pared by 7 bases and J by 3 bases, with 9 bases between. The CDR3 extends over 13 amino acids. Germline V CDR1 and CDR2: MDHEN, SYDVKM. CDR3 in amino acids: CASKSVYTGELFF. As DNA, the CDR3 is TGTGCCAGCAAATCAGTGTACACCGGGGAGCTGTTTTTT.

This CDR3 reads CSGGQGAQETQYF. The CDR3 nucleotides are TGCAGCGGGGGACAGGGGGCTCAGGAGACCCAGTACTTC. The rearrangement links TRBV29-1 to TRBJ2-5; the match to TRBD1 covers 12 bases. After removal of 7 bases from V and 5 bases from J, the junction contained 5 bases not matched to a gene. Germline CDR1 is SQVTM and CDR2 is ANQGSEA. The CDR3 has 13 amino acids.

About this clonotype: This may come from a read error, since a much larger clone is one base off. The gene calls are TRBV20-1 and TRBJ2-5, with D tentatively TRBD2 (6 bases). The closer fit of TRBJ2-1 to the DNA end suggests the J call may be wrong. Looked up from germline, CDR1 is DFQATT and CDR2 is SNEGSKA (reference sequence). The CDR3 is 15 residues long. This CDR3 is CSAMVAGRGDNEQFF. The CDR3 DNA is TGCAGTGCTATGGTGGCCGGGAGAGGCGACAATGAGCAGTTCTTC.